These T cell receptor beta chains were read from a single sample in a study of siplizumab effects on memory and regulatory T cells. Profiling relied on immunoSEQ multiplex PCR, and the TCRdb table lists in-frame clones only, not all of them. Of about 91,000 clones listed, approximately 94% were seen once; the top ten hold under 8.5%. The sequencing sample was made of CD8+ T cells sorted from blood. The origin of the receptors is a human donor in good health. CDR3s include the opening cysteine and the closing phenylalanine or tryptophan. A D gene is named only where the DNA matches it firmly. Clone size is not always given. Where it is, it says once, few, many or a class for expanded clones.

TRBJ2-7,.,TRBV11-2,.,TGTGCCAGCAGCTCCGGGCAGACGGTATACTCAAGCGAGCAGTACTTC,CASSSGQTVYSSEQYF
TRBJ1-2,once,TRBV10-3,.,TGTGCCATCAGTGAAGGGGGATTAGGGGCCCAAAATGGCTACACCTTC,CAISEGGLGAQNGYTF
TRBJ1-1,once,TRBV7-2,TRBD1,TGTGCCAGCAGCTTAGGGACAGGGGAAAGACCTTTCTTT,CASSLGTGERPFF
TRBJ2-3,.,TRBV19,TRBD2,TGTGCCAGTGGGAGGTTGCGGGAGACCCCCAGCACAGATACGCAGTATTTT,CASGRLRETPSTDTQYF
TRBJ2-1,.,TRBV19,.,TGTGCCAGTAGTATATTCGGGACAAACAATGAGCAGTTCTTC,CASSIFGTNNEQFF
TRBJ1-1,.,TRBV4-1,TRBD1,TGCGCCAGCAGCCTGGGACAGGGGCTGAACACTGAAGCTTTCTTT,CASSLGQGLNTEAFF
TRBJ2-7,.,TRBV14,.,TGTGCCAGCAGCTCGGGATGGGGGACCTACGAGCAGTACTTC,CASSSGWGTYEQYF
TRBJ2-7,.,TRBV4-2,TRBD2,TGTGCCAGCAGCCAAGATCTGCGGAGCGGGAGCTCCTACGAGCAGTACTTC,CASSQDLRSGSSYEQYF
TRBJ2-5,.,TRBV11-2,.,TGTGCCAGCAGCTTATATCTGGGAGAGACCCAGTACTTC,CASSLYLGETQYF
TRBJ1-2,.,TRBV25-1,TRBD1,TGTGCCAGCAGTGACCCGGGACAGGGGACCTATGGCTACACCTTC,CASSDPGQGTYGYTF
TRBJ2-7,.,TRBV27,TRBD1,TGTGCCAGCAGTTACGGACAGGGGCCAGCCTACGAGCAGTACTTC,CASSYGQGPAYEQYF
TRBJ2-3,.,TRBV4-3,.,TGCGCCAGCAGCTCCCGAACAACCGGCACAGATACGCAGTATTTT,CASSSRTTGTDTQYF
TRBJ2-1,.,TRBV7-9,TRBD2,TGTGCCAGCAGCTTTCAGGAGCGGGGAGAGAATGAGCAGTTCTTC,CASSFQERGENEQFF
TRBJ1-1,.,TRBV7-6,TRBD1,TGTGCCAGCAGTCCCAGACCTACAGGGGGCACTGAAGCTTTCTTT,CASSPRPTGGTEAFF
TRBJ1-1,.,TRBV11-3,TRBD1,TGTGCCAGCAGCTTATGGCCTGACAGGGCACCCAACACTGAAGCTTTCTTT,CASSLWPDRAPNTEAFF
TRBJ1-2,.,TRBV5-1,.,TGCGCCAGCAGCCTCGAGGGGGAGGATGGCTACACCTTC,CASSLEGEDGYTF
TRBJ2-7,.,TRBV4-3,TRBD2,TGCGCCAGCAGCCAAGAGGGAGCGGGAGGGCCAGGGGAGCAGTACTTC,CASSQEGAGGPGEQYF
TRBJ1-2,.,TRBV19,.,TGTGCCAGTAGTATAGATCCTCAGCTGGGCCCTAACTATGGCTACACCTTC,CASSIDPQLGPNYGYTF
TRBJ1-2,.,TRBV5-1,.,TGCGCCAGCAGCCATTCTAGGGGCGGGGTCGACTATGGCTACACCTTC,CASSHSRGGVDYGYTF
TRBJ2-2,once,TRBV11-3,.,TGTGCCAGCAGCTTTGGCGGGGAGCTGTTTTTT,CASSFGGELFF
TRBJ2-1,.,TRBV2,.,TGTGCCAGCAGTGGGGGGGCAGGGGCGGACAATGAGCAGTTCTTC,CASSGGAGADNEQFF
TRBJ1-5,.,TRBV6-5,TRBD1,TGTGCCAGCAGTTTCGCAGGGGGGGTTCAGCCCCAGCATTTT,CASSFAGGVQPQHF
TRBJ1-2,few,TRBV7-9,.,TGTGCCAGCAGCTCGATAACAGAAGACTATGGCTACACCTTC,CASSSITEDYGYTF
TRBJ2-7,.,TRBV29-1,.,TGCAGCGTTGAATTGGTAGGAAAATCCTACGAGCAGTACTTC,CSVELVGKSYEQYF
TRBJ2-7,.,TRBV7-8,.,TGTGCCAGCAGCTTCCGGCAGGGTGGGGCCTACGAGCAGTACTTC,CASSFRQGGAYEQYF
TRBJ1-2,.,TRBV14,TRBD1,TGTGCCAGCAGCCATATTGACAGGGTGACGGGTGGCTACACCTTC,CASSHIDRVTGGYTF
TRBJ1-1,.,TRBV6-5,.,TGTGCCAGCACGGTGAGGAAGAACACTGAAGCTTTCTTT,CASTVRKNTEAFF
TRBJ1-1,.,TRBV4-1,.,TGCGCCAGCAGCCAAGGGCCCGGGGGTTATTTGAACACTGAAGCTTTCTTT,CASSQGPGGYLNTEAFF
TRBJ1-6,.,TRBV4-2,.,TGTGCCAGCAGCCAAGGGGGAAATTCACCCCTCCACTTT,CASSQGGNSPLHF
TRBJ1-1,.,TRBV19,TRBD1,TGTGCCAGTAGCGCGGGACAGGGGAACACTGAAGCTTTCTTT,CASSAGQGNTEAFF
TRBJ2-3,.,TRBV11-3,.,TGTGCCAGCAGCTTAGGTGGATGGAGCACAGATACGCAGTATTTT,CASSLGGWSTDTQYF
TRBJ2-2,.,TRBV2,TRBD2,TGTGCCAGCAGCGCCCTAGCGGAGGCGAACACCGGGGAGCTGTTTTTT,CASSALAEANTGELFF
TRBJ2-5,.,TRBV29-1,.,TGCAGCGCTTGGGGTATGACCCAGTACTTC,CSAWGMTQYF
TRBJ1-4,.,TRBV5-8,TRBD1,TGTGCCAGCAGCCTCGAGGGGGACAGGGTTGAAAAACTGTTTTTT,CASSLEGDRVEKLFF
TRBJ2-7,.,TRBV18,.,TGTGCCAGCTCACCACGGGAGAGCTCCTACGAGCAGTACTTC,CASSPRESSYEQYF
TRBJ1-1,.,TRBV7-9,.,TGTGCCAGCAGCTTAATCGGCAGCTTGAACACTGAAGCTTTCTTT,CASSLIGSLNTEAFF
TRBJ2-1,once,TRBV30,.,TGTGCCTGGAGTGAATCGGGACGGGAGCAGTTCTTC,CAWSESGREQFF
TRBJ1-6,.,TRBV6-5,.,TGTGCCAGCAGTTACGGGACACTTTATAATTCACCCCTCCACTTT,CASSYGTLYNSPLHF
TRBJ1-2,.,TRBV7-8,.,TGTGCCAGCAGCTTAGCGTTGCCAGCGGTTAACTATGGCTACACCTTC,CASSLALPAVNYGYTF
TRBJ2-7,.,TRBV27,TRBD1,TGTGCCAGCAGTTTTACGGGACAGGGGGTCTACGAGCAGTACTTC,CASSFTGQGVYEQYF
TRBJ1-1,.,TRBV7-2,TRBD1,TGTGCCAGCAGCTTAGGGGACAGGATGAACACTGAAGCTTTCTTT,CASSLGDRMNTEAFF
TRBJ2-7,.,TRBV27,.,TGTGCCAGCAGTTCCCCCGGGACACAGTCCTACGAGCAGTACTTC,CASSSPGTQSYEQYF
TRBJ2-2,.,TRBV7-9,.,TGTGCCAGCAGCCCCGGACCCCAGGGGCCGAACACCGGGGAGCTGTTTTTT,CASSPGPQGPNTGELFF
TRBJ1-5,.,TRBV5-5,TRBD1,TGTGCCAGCAGCCCCGGGACAGTTAGCAATCAGCCCCAGCATTTT,CASSPGTVSNQPQHF
TRBJ2-6,.,TRBV21-1,.,TGTGCCAGCAGCAAAGTGGACTCTGGGGCCAACGTCCTGACTTTC,CASSKVDSGANVLTF
TRBJ2-2,.,TRBV27,.,TGTGCCAGCAGGGGACTGGAAAACACCGGGGAGCTGTTTTTT,CASRGLENTGELFF
TRBJ2-7,.,TRBV11-2,TRBD2,TGTGCCAGCAGCCCCTTCCCTAGCGGGAGCTCCTACGAGCAGTACTTC,CASSPFPSGSSYEQYF
TRBJ2-3,.,TRBV4-2,.,TGTGCCAGCAGCCAAGATTCTCCTAGCACAGATACGCAGTATTTT,CASSQDSPSTDTQYF
TRBJ2-1,.,TRBV9,TRBD1,TGTGCCAGCAGCCGGGGACAGTACAATGAGCAGTTCTTC,CASSRGQYNEQFF
TRBJ2-1,.,TRBV7-9,TRBD2,TGTGCCAGCAGTCCACTAGCGGGGGGGCCGGGTGAGCAGTTCTTC,CASSPLAGGPGEQFF
TRBJ1-4,.,TRBV2,.,TGTGCCGCGGCATGGGGGGCAGGAAAACTGTTTTTT,CAAAWGAGKLFF
TRBJ1-1,.,TRBV29-1,.,TGCAGCGTTGACTGGGGGGCTGAAGCTTTCTTT,CSVDWGAEAFF
TRBJ2-7,.,TRBV11-1,.,TGTGCCAGCAGCTTAGAGTGGGGCTACGAGCAGTACTTC,CASSLEWGYEQYF